This T cell receptor (beta chain) was captured by sequencing in a study of blood T cell repertoires in COVID-19. Germline values: CDR1 SGHRS, CDR2 YFSETQ. Deletions cut 2 bases from V and 1 base from J, with 6 bases between. The CDR3 length is 13 residues. Concerning this clone: Distinct nucleotide sequences in the sample also encode this CDR3.

Per the original methods: Scientists estimated how many nucleated cells there were by amplifying reference gene primers. Sequencing was performed with immunoSEQ multiplex PCR; in TCRdb, only in-frame clones are kept and a portion is missing. Clone size and the V and J calls come from that table; the DNA yielded D and trimming. The sample has 450,000 to 500,000 clones, 75% to 90% seen once. This clonotype was obtained from a human donor in a cohort sampled during active COVID-19. The V and J genes are TRBV5-1 and TRBJ1-1; the D is unclear. Sequenced sample: peripheral blood. The CDR3 DNA follows: TGCGCCAGCAGCTTCCACGGGAACACTGAAGCTTTCTTT. Amino acid sequence: CASSFHGNTEAFF.